The 11 T cell receptor beta chains given below trace back to one sample, sequenced in a study of Ad26.COV2.S vaccination and SARS-CoV-2 variants. TCRdb keeps only in-frame clones here, not all; method: immunoSEQ multiplex PCR. The top ten clones hold around 6.3% of a sample with more than 150,000 clones, roughly 87% of them seen once. The sequencing used peripheral blood, collected after recovery from COVID-19. These receptors were collected from a human donor who had recovered from COVID-19.

The rearrangement links TRBV5-1 to TRBJ2-5; 7 bases map to TRBD2. Germline V gives CDR1 SGHRS, CDR2 YFSETQ. J gave up 2 bases and V 7 bases, and 5 bases lay outside the gene matches. CDR3 size: 13 residues. CDR3 loop: CASSAGTQETQYF. CDR3 nucleotides: TGCGCCAGCTCAGCGGGAACACAAGAGACCCAGTACTTC.

The V gene is TRBV7-3, the J gene TRBJ2-1; TRBD2 aligns across 7 bases. The CDR3 consists of 15 residues. Germline V gene lookup returns CDR1 SGHTA and CDR2 FQGTGA. V dropped 5 bases and J dropped 0; count of bases not matched to a gene: 4. CDR3 in DNA: TGTGCCAGCAGCCCTAGCGGTAGCTCCTACAATGAGCAGTTCTTC. This sequence encodes CASSPSGSSYNEQFF.

This clone has just one count. J is TRBJ2-7 and V is TRBV21-1. TRBV21-1 is a pseudogene. The CDR3 is 11 amino acids. CDR3 DNA: TGTGCCAGCAGCAAAAAAGGGGAGCAGTACTTC. Protein sequence: CASSKKGEQYF.

The chain carries TRBV19 and TRBJ2-7; D might be TRBD1 (5 bases). The CDR3 covers 14 residues. Trimming took 0 bases from V and 6 from J, leaving 12 bases between them. Germline lookup yields CDR1 LNHDA and CDR2 SQIVND (reference sequence). In DNA, the CDR3 is TGTGCCAGTAGTATAGATCTGGGGCTGGGCGAGCAGTACTTC. Translated: CASSIDLGLGEQYF.

The chain has TRBV5-6 and TRBJ2-7, with TRBD2 identical over 7 bases. This CDR3 region has 16 residues. The J segment lost 4 bases and the V segment lost 4 bases, leaving 14 bases of the junction unmatched. Germline V gene lookup returns CDR1 SGHDT and CDR2 YYEEEE. The DNA for the CDR3 is TGTGCCAGCAGCCCCAAAGGCGGGACTAATACTTACGAGCAGTACTTC. It codes for CASSPKGGTNTYEQYF.

V is TRBV4-2 and J is TRBJ1-2; D is undetermined. Germline values: CDR1 LGHNA, CDR2 YNFKEQ. This CDR3 has 16 residues. Between the trimmed V and J ends, which lost 0 bases and 0 bases, there was a span of 11 bases. The CDR3 DNA sequence: TGTGCCAGCAGCCAAGACAACCGACCGGCTAACTATGGCTACACCTTC. This sequence encodes CASSQDNRPANYGYTF.

This chain uses TRBV30 with TRBJ1-2, with a tentative D call TRBD1 (5 bases). This CDR3 region has 12 residues. The V end lost 3 bases, the J end lost 6 bases, and 11 bases lay between the germline ends. The germline V gene has CDR1 GTSNPN and CDR2 SVGIG (reference sequence). The CDR3 here is CAWSLAGHGYTF. The CDR3 region has the DNA TGTGCCTGGAGCCTAGCGGGGCATGGCTACACCTTC.

The genes are TRBV7-9 and TRBJ2-3; D possibly corresponds to TRBD2 (6 bases). V was clipped by 3 bases and J by 10 bases, with 20 bases between them. CDR3 length equals 15 residues. Germline values: CDR1 SEHNR, CDR2 FQNEAQ (reference sequence). The CDR3 DNA follows: TGTGCCAGCAGCTTGGGAGGAACACCCCCAGGATCGCAGTATTTT. Translated: CASSLGGTPPGSQYF.

The rearrangement joins TRBV9 to TRBJ2-6; possible D gene TRBD2, 7 bases. V lost 3 bases and J 0 bases, leaving 16 bases between the germline ends. Germline lookup yields CDR1 SGDLS and CDR2 YYNGEE. The CDR3 spans 18 residues. The CDR3, as DNA: TGTGCCAGCAGCGAAAGGGGGGGCGTAAACTCTGGGGCCAACGTCCTGACTTTC. Translated: CASSERGGVNSGANVLTF. The full variable domain, in which reference TRBV9 and TRBJ2-6 provide the parts outside the CDR3, is DSGVTQTPKHLITATGQRVTLRCSPRSGDLSVYWYQQSLDQGLQFLIQYYNGEERAKGNILERFSAQQFPDLHSELNLSSLELGDSALYFCASSERGGVNSGANVLTFGAGSRLTVL.

The chain employs TRBV9 and TRBJ2-1; the D gene is possibly TRBD2 (6 bases). The germline gives CDR1 SGDLS, CDR2 YYNGEE. Trimming left V 3 bases short and J 9 bases short, with 7 bases between. The CDR3 length is 11 residues. The CDR3 nucleotides read TGTGCCAGCAGCGGCGGGACTGAGCAGTTCTTC. It specifies CASSGGTEQFF.

V is TRBV7-9 and J is TRBJ2-1; 15 bases are shared with TRBD2. Germline assignment: CDR1 SEHNR and CDR2 FQNEAQ (reference sequence). There are 17 residues in the CDR3. Germline trimming cut 5 bases from V and 7 bases from J; bases unmatched to any gene: 9. The CDR3 loop reads CASSPRTSGRAANEQFF. The CDR3 nucleotides are TGTGCCAGCAGCCCACGGACTAGCGGGAGGGCCGCGAATGAGCAGTTCTTC.